The clone carrying this TCR beta chain was seen many times. Its antigen remains unidentified. This entry is derived from a study of T cell responses to AZD1222 COVID-19 vaccine. The CDR3 contains 15 residues. J was trimmed by 5 bases and V by 0 bases; bases with no gene match: 5. CDR1 and CDR2 from the germline V gene are SGHNT and YYREEE (reference sequence). Repertoires were generated with immunoSEQ multiplex PCR, while TCRdb's copy carries only in-frame clones and drops some. The sample records 95,000 to 130,000 clones, around 90% being singletons. The study's findings and limits: Just a handful of people given AZD1222 tested seropositive at baseline. Increases in Spike-specific TCR breadth and depth were seen after two AZD1222 doses.

Sequencing used peripheral blood, obtained on day 0 of AZD1222 vaccination. This sequence joins TRBV5-4 and TRBJ2-1; 7 bases match TRBD2. This TCR was recovered from an adult in good health. This CDR3 is CASSLGRESNNEQFF. The CDR3 coding sequence is TGTGCCAGCAGCTTGGGGCGGGAGTCAAACAATGAGCAGTTCTTC. The whole variable domain, filled in from reference TRBV5-4 and TRBJ2-1, reads ETGVTQSPTHLIKTRGQQVTLRCSSQSGHNTVSWYQQALGQGPQFIFQYYREEENGRGNFPPRFSGLQFPNYSSELNVNALELDDSALYLCASSLGRESNNEQFFGPGTRLTVL.